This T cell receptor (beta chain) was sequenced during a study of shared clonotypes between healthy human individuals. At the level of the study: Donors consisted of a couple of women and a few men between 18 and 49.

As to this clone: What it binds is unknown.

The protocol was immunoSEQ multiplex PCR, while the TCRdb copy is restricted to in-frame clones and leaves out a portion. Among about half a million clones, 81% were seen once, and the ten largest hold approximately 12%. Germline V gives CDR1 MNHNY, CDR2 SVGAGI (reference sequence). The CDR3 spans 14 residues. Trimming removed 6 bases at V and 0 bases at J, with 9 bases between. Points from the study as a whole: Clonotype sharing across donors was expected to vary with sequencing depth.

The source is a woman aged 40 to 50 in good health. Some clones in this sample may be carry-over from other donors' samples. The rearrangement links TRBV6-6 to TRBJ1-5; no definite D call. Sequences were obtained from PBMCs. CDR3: CASSPSYSNQPQHF. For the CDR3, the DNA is TGTGCCAGCAGCCCGAGCTATAGCAATCAGCCCCAGCATTTT.